This section outlines one T cell receptor beta chain sequence together with its context. Its antigen remains unknown. TCR beta libraries were built with iRepertoire HTBI primers and Arm-PCR of CDR3 regions. TCRdb redid the calling of the multiplex PCR reads with MiXCR, one entry per CDR3 protein. The data show hundreds of thousands of distinct CDR3 sequences, 15% to 20% seen once. The time point: newly diagnosed GD, antithyroid drugs for less than 3 months. Extracted PBMC RNA gave rise to the TCR library. The J segment lost 2 bases and the V segment lost 4 bases, leaving 7 bases of the junction unmatched. The CDR3 contains 16 residues. The germline V gene has CDR1 MNHNS and CDR2 SASEGT. This record comes from a study of regulatory T cells in long-lasting Graves disease. Regarding the study as a whole: Whereas 900 to 1,000 public clonotypes were shared by new patients, persistent patients shared more, at some 3,000. Possibly, too few samples lowered accuracy.

These data were also reused for a study on T cells in Graves' hyperthyroidism and ophthalmopathy. That investigation notes: Each patient was aged 18 to 65 and had newly diagnosed hyperthyroidism of under 2 months' duration. Blood also showed most of the thyroid clonotypes that were expanded above 0.001.

Specimen: peripheral blood mononuclear cells (PBMCs), collected at new diagnosis, from a patient treated with antithyroid drugs. The source of this sequence is a woman in her 30s with Graves disease. The chain joins TRBV6-1 to TRBJ2-5; 10 nucleotides align to TRBD1. This CDR3 reads CASSAWDRGLQETQYF. In DNA form, the CDR3 reads TGTGCCAGCAGTGCCTGGGACAGGGGCCTGCAAGAGACCCAGTACTTC.